This T cell receptor beta chain was documented in a study of shared clonotypes between healthy human individuals. Libraries were prepared by immunoSEQ multiplex PCR; TCRdb keeps only in-frame clonotypes and omits some of them. The table lists approximately 980,000 clones, 76% of them singletons, with roughly 1.5% in the top ten. This CDR3 region has 13 residues. The ends were cut back, 1 base at V and 4 bases at J, with 8 bases in the middle. This sequence joins TRBV5-3 and TRBJ1-1; D remains ambiguous. TRBV5-3 falls under the ORF class, with uncertain function. The source material was memory CD4+ T cells sorted from blood. Subset indicated: CD45RA-negative fraction. The receptor comes from a man younger than 35 in good health. The CDR3 DNA sequence: TGTGCCAGAAGCTTGACTCGTTCCACTGAAGCTTTCTTT. This sequence encodes CARSLTRSTEAFF.